This is a list of T cell receptor beta chains from one sample in a study of T-cell memory formation after mild COVID-19. Via MiXCR, TCRdb re-called the 5' RACE reads, giving one row per CDR3 protein. The data show 270,000 or so distinct CDR3 sequences, over 15% seen once. Material for sequencing was PBMCs or a T cell subset sorted from them (not recorded which). Receptors were obtained from a man younger than 35 who had mild COVID-19 (a few samples of this study predate the infection). Cell type and time point are not known. CDR3s include the opening cysteine and the closing phenylalanine or tryptophan. A D gene is named only where the DNA matches it firmly. Clone sizes are given selectively: once, few, many, or a class where the clone is expanded.

size,V,D,J,DNA,CDR3
few,TRBV5-4,TRBD2,TRBJ2-3,TGTGCCAGCAAGAATAGCGGGGTGGATACGCAGTATTTT,CASKNSGVDTQYF
few,TRBV6-5,NA,TRBJ2-2,TGTGCCAGCAGTTTTCAATCCCTCGGACAGGAGACGGGGGCCGGGGAGCTGTTTTTT,CASSFQSLGQETGAGELFF
few,TRBV12-3/TRBV12-4,NA,TRBJ2-1,TGTGCCAGCAGTTCCCCTTCGGGACCCTCCTACAATGAGCAGTTCTTC,CASSSPSGPSYNEQFF
NA,TRBV5-1,TRBD1,TRBJ1-1,TGCGCCAGCAAGCGGGACAGCAACACTGAAGCTTTCTTT,CASKRDSNTEAFF
NA,TRBV5-1,NA,TRBJ2-1,TGCGCCAGCAGCTTGGGCCGGGTAACCTACAATGAGCAGTTCTTC,CASSLGRVTYNEQFF
NA,TRBV7-6,NA,TRBJ2-3,TGTGCCAGCAGCTTACCACGGGGGCCCCGATGGGATACGCAGTATTTT,CASSLPRGPRWDTQYF
few,TRBV28,TRBD1,TRBJ2-7,TGTGCCAGCAGTACCAGGACAGGGGTTATCCTACGAGAGCAGTACTTC,CASSTRTGVILREQYF
few,TRBV7-3,NA,TRBJ2-7,TGTGCCAGCAGCACAAATACAGGGAACGAGCAGTACTTC,CASSTNTGNEQYF
many,TRBV5-1,TRBD2,TRBJ2-2,TGCGCCAGCAGCGGACTAGCGGGCACCGGGGAGCTGTTTTTT,CASSGLAGTGELFF
few,TRBV4-3,NA,TRBJ2-7,TGCGCCAGCAGCCAGTCAGACTCCTACGAGCAGTACTTC,CASSQSDSYEQYF
NA,TRBV7-8,TRBD1,TRBJ2-7,TGTGCCAGCAGCCGGGACAGGGCCAGACGTTCCTACGAGCAGTACTTC,CASSRDRARRSYEQYF
few,TRBV6-5,NA,TRBJ1-6,TGTGCCAGCAGGCGGTCTCCCTCCTATAATTCACCCCTCCACTTT,CASRRSPSYNSPLHF
few,TRBV5-1,NA,TRBJ2-7,TGCGCCAGCAGCTTTGCGGGTGATTCCTACGAGCAGTACTTC,CASSFAGDSYEQYF
NA,TRBV12-3/TRBV12-4,NA,TRBJ2-5,TGTGCCAGCACCGCGACAGGTCGGGAGACCCAGTACTTC,CASTATGRETQYF
few,TRBV4-3,TRBD1,TRBJ1-2,TGCGCCAGCAGCCCATCTCTCCGGGACAGCAACTATGGCTACACCTTC,CASSPSLRDSNYGYTF
many,TRBV21-1,NA,TRBJ2-1,TGTGCCAGCAGCAAGGGGGAGTTGGACAATGAGCAGTTCTTC,CASSKGELDNEQFF
many,TRBV20-1,NA,TRBJ2-4,TGCAGTGCTAGAGATCGGCGGGGGCTAGCCAAAAACATTCAGTACTTC,CSARDRRGLAKNIQYF
NA,TRBV5-1,TRBD1,TRBJ2-2,TGCGCCAGCCTGGGACAGATGAACACCGGGGAGCTGTTTTTT,CASLGQMNTGELFF
NA,TRBV10-3,TRBD1,TRBJ2-2,TGTGCCATAGGATCCGGGACAGGGGACGGCACCGGGGAGCTGTTTTTT,CAIGSGTGDGTGELFF
few,TRBV25-1,NA,TRBJ2-5,TGTGCCAGCACCCCAGGGCCGCGGGAGACCCAGTACTTC,CASTPGPRETQYF
NA,TRBV20-1,NA,TRBJ2-1,TGCAGTGCTAGAGATCCCAGCAACAATGAGCAGTTCTTC,CSARDPSNNEQFF
NA,TRBV20-1,TRBD1,TRBJ1-4,TGCAGTGCTAGAAAAGACAGGGTCGGTTCGAGGGCTAATGAAAAACTGTTTTTT,CSARKDRVGSRANEKLFF
few,TRBV7-8,TRBD1,TRBJ1-4,TGTGCCAGCAGCCCTAGGACAGGAACTCATGAAAAACTGTTTTTT,CASSPRTGTHEKLFF
few,TRBV7-3,TRBD2,TRBJ2-1,TGTGCCAGCAGCTTACTCGGACTAGCGGGGGACAATGAGCAGTTCTTC,CASSLLGLAGDNEQFF